The 18 T cell receptor beta chains listed next were all sequenced from one sample in a study of blood T cell repertoires in COVID-19. TCRdb's table, derived via immunoSEQ multiplex PCR, lists solely in-frame clones and lacks some. The repertoire consists of approximately 31,000 clones, with approximately 91% occurring once and the leading ten covering more than 13%. The sequencing sample was made of peripheral blood. The receptors originated from a human donor with active COVID-19. The donor label of this sample is uncertain.

This clone has only one observation. This chain connects TRBV4-1 to TRBJ1-3; unclear D gene. Trimming left V 0 bases short and J 0 bases short, with 9 bases between. Germline V lookup: CDR1 MGHRA, CDR2 YSYEKL. The CDR3 extends over 16 amino acids. The chain's CDR3 is CASSQDSLNSGNTIYF. The CDR3 region has the DNA TGCGCCAGCAGCCAAGACAGTTTAAACTCTGGAAACACCATATATTTT.

This CDR3 is CASSAGGNTGELFF. CDR3 coding DNA: TGCGCCAGCAGCGCGGGGGGGAACACCGGGGAGCTGTTTTTT. The chain employs TRBV4-3 and TRBJ2-2, with 8 bases that match TRBD2. Germline CDR1 reads LGHNA; CDR2 reads YSLEER. The CDR3 has 14 amino acids. V was pared by 5 bases and J by 1 base, with 0 bases of the junction left unmatched.

The chain joins TRBV5-1 to TRBJ1-1; 8 nucleotides line up with TRBD1. Germline CDR1 and CDR2: SGHRS and YFSETQ. Trimming took 7 bases from V and 4 from J; bases not matched to a gene: 6. The CDR3 is made up of 13 amino acids. The CDR3 sequence: CASRGTGFTEAFF. The CDR3 DNA reads as TGCGCCAGCCGTGGGACAGGATTCACTGAAGCTTTCTTT.

This rearrangement joins TRBV13 to TRBJ1-2; D ambiguous. V was trimmed by 5 bases and J by 2 bases, leaving 12 bases between them. Per the germline V gene, CDR1 is PRHDT and CDR2 is FYEKMQ (reference sequence). The CDR3 covers 14 residues. CDR3 DNA: TGTGCCAGCAGCCCTGACGGCGGGAACTATGGCTACACCTTC. It encodes CASSPDGGNYGYTF.

The chain joins TRBV6-2 or TRBV6-3 to TRBJ1-5; 9 bases align to TRBD1. J was trimmed by 1 base and V by 0 bases; bases with no gene match: 16. The CDR3 has 21 amino acids. Germline-derived CDR1 and CDR2 are MNHEY and SVGEGT. The DNA of the CDR3 is TGTGCCAGCAGTTACTCGCTAACGGGACAGGGCGCTATATGGAGCAATCAGCCCCAGCATTTT. Translating gives CASSYSLTGQGAIWSNQPQHF.

As regards this clone: Other DNA sequences in the same sample also yield this CDR3. The chain uses TRBV6-5 and TRBJ2-1; possibly TRBD2 for D (6 bases). Germline V gene lookup returns CDR1 MNHEY and CDR2 SVGAGI. Trimming took off 5 bases at V and 0 bases at J, with 8 bases between the two ends. The CDR3 has 14 residues. Here the CDR3 DNA reads TGTGCCAGCAGTCGGGGGAGCTCCTACAATGAGCAGTTCTTC. The encoded protein is CASSRGSSYNEQFF.

This clone has only one observation. V usage is TRBV7-3 and J usage is TRBJ2-2; possibly TRBD1 for D (6 bases). Germline V gene data show CDR1 as SGHTA and CDR2 as FQGTGA. V dropped 5 bases and J dropped 4 bases, with 14 bases sitting between them. CDR3 length: 15 amino acids. The CDR3 coding sequence is TGTGCCAGCAGCCGACAGGTAAAGTTCACCGGGGAGCTGTTTTTT. This translates into CASSRQVKFTGELFF. The full variable domain, its missing parts supplied by reference TRBV7-3 and TRBJ2-2, is GAGVSQTPSNKVTEKGKYVELRCDPISGHTALYWYRQSLGQGPEFLIYFQGTGAADDSGLPNDRFFAVRPEGSVSTLKIQRTERGDSAVYLCASSRQVKFTGELFFGEGSRLTVL.

This clone is a singleton in its sample. The chain joins TRBV7-9 to TRBJ1-1; TRBD1 matches at 8 bases. This CDR3 region has 15 residues. V shed 5 bases, J shed 2 bases, and the junction held 7 bases outside the gene matches. Germline V gene data show CDR1 as SEHNR and CDR2 as FQNEAQ (reference sequence). Here the CDR3 reads CASSPQGQANTEAFF. The CDR3 DNA sequence: TGTGCCAGCAGCCCCCAGGGACAGGCTAACACTGAAGCTTTCTTT.

The CDR3 coding sequence is TGTGCCAGCAGCCCGGGACTAGCGGGGACCTCCTACGAGCAGTACTTC. Translating it yields CASSPGLAGTSYEQYF. The rearrangement uses TRBV5-6 and TRBJ2-7, with 13 bases lining up with TRBD2. Trimming cost V 4 bases and J 0 bases; bases outside gene matches: 4. Germline-derived CDR1 and CDR2 are SGHDT and YYEEEE. This CDR3 region has 16 residues.

The chain couples TRBV6-4 to TRBJ1-6; D remains unclear. The germline V and J ends were trimmed by 3 bases and 10 bases, with 16 bases remaining between them. Germline CDR1 is MRHNA and CDR2 is SNTAGT. The CDR3 extends over 15 amino acids. CDR3 DNA: TGTGCCAGCAGTGAATCGGCCCAGGCTCGGTCACCCCTCCACTTT. Its protein product is CASSESAQARSPLHF.

This clone appeared once. The chain is built from TRBV5-1 and TRBJ2-5; TRBD2 aligns across 13 bases. V shed 4 bases, J shed 7 bases, and the junction held 10 bases outside the gene matches. The germline V gene encodes CDR1 SGHRS and CDR2 YFSETQ. The CDR3 length is 16 residues. The CDR3 loop is CASSLRTSGGKGTQYF. In DNA, the CDR3 is TGCGCCAGCAGCCTTAGGACTAGCGGGGGTAAAGGGACCCAGTACTTC.

The chain uses TRBV24-1 and TRBJ2-2; TRBD1 matches 9 bases. This CDR3 comprises 13 residues. After removal of 9 bases from V and 4 bases from J, the junction contained 2 bases not matched to a gene. CDR1 and CDR2 (germline): KGHDR, SFDVKD. The CDR3 here is CATGTGSTGELFF. The CDR3 bases are TGTGCCACCGGGACAGGGAGCACCGGGGAGCTGTTTTTT.

V gene TRBV9 combines with J gene TRBJ1-6; 7 bases are a match to TRBD1. The V and J ends lost 1 base and 6 bases, in that order; junction bases with no gene match: 4. This CDR3 region has 15 residues. Per germline, CDR1 SGDLS and CDR2 YYNGEE. The CDR3, as DNA: TGTGCCAGCAGCGTAATGGCAGGGGGTAATTCACCCCTCCACTTT. Translated, it gives CASSVMAGGNSPLHF.

The rearrangement links TRBV19 to TRBJ1-2; possibly TRBD1 for D (6 bases). The CDR3 has 13 amino acids. The germline V and J ends were trimmed by 1 base and 7 bases, with 10 bases remaining between them. CDR1 and CDR2 from the germline V gene are LNHDA and SQIVND (reference sequence). The CDR3 protein is CASSIVGRGGYTF. CDR3 nucleotide sequence: TGTGCCAGTAGTATAGTAGGCAGGGGTGGCTACACCTTC.

The chain combines TRBV2 with TRBJ1-2; D unclear. The germline CDR1 and CDR2 sequences are SNHLY and FYNNEI. Trimming removed 4 bases at V and 2 bases at J, with 11 bases between. The length of the CDR3 is 14 residues. The CDR3 coding sequence is TGTGCCAGCAGTGGAGCGGCCACAAACTATGGCTACACCTTC. Translated, it gives CASSGAATNYGYTF.

V and J are TRBV23-1 and TRBJ2-7; D possibly corresponds to TRBD1 (6 bases). TRBV23-1 is treated as an ORF (open reading frame) with a function not yet certain. Between the trimmed V and J ends, which lost 2 bases and 0 bases, there was a span of 20 bases. The CDR3 contains 18 residues. The CDR3 DNA reads as TGCGCCAGCAGTCAAGTGCTCCGGACAGCGAAAAACTCCTACGAGCAGTACTTC. It specifies CASSQVLRTAKNSYEQYF.

The chain uses TRBV6-2 or TRBV6-3 and TRBJ1-1; possible D gene TRBD1, 5 bases. The length of the CDR3 is 14 residues. CDR1 MNHEY and CDR2 SVGEGT come from the germline V gene. The germline V and J ends were trimmed by 3 bases and 2 bases, with 10 bases remaining between them. The CDR3 loop is CASSYLQANTEAFF. The CDR3 DNA reads TGTGCCAGCAGTTATCTACAGGCAAACACTGAAGCTTTCTTT.

This clone was recorded once. The rearrangement links TRBV3-1 (or the pseudogene TRBV3-2) to TRBJ2-1, with D perhaps TRBD1 (5 bases). Trimming removed 10 bases at V and 7 bases at J, with 11 bases between. The germline gives CDR1 LGHDT, CDR2 YNNKEL (reference sequence). The CDR3 consists of 11 residues. The CDR3 sequence is CATRTLNEQFF. CDR3 nucleotide sequence: TGTGCCACGAGGACATTGAATGAGCAGTTCTTC.